These T cell receptor beta chains were read from a single sample in a study of blood T cell repertoires in COVID-19. Produced via immunoSEQ multiplex PCR; TCRdb's table is partial and in-frame only. The sample contains around 40,000 clones, around 80% of which appear only once. Sequenced: peripheral blood. All receptors come from an elderly man with active or convalescent COVID-19. Both conserved end residues are part of each CDR3. Each record gives: J gene, D gene, V gene, clone size, CDR3 protein, CDR3 DNA. The D gene is left open where the match is weak. Clone size is given for some rows only: seen once, a few or many times, or a class if the clone is expanded.

TRBJ2-2	TRBD2	TRBV3-1/TRBV3-2	NA	CASSQGRVAGGPRTGELFF	TGTGCCAGCAGCCAAGGTCGAGTAGCGGGAGGGCCGAGGACCGGGGAGCTGTTTTTT
TRBJ2-7	TRBD1	TRBV11-2	NA	CASRTGGHEQYF	TGTGCCAGCAGGACAGGGGGCCACGAGCAGTACTTC
TRBJ1-4	NA	TRBV6-6	NA	CASSLGHEKLFF	TGTGCCAGCAGTTTGGGGCACGAAAAACTGTTTTTT
TRBJ2-1	TRBD1	TRBV11-2	NA	CASRPAGTGGDWEQFF	TGTGCCAGCAGGCCAGCCGGGACAGGGGGCGACTGGGAGCAGTTCTTC
TRBJ2-1	NA	TRBV4-2	NA	CASSQAGLIRDEQFF	TGTGCCAGCAGCCAGGCGGGACTTATTAGGGATGAGCAGTTCTTC
TRBJ2-1	NA	TRBV18	once	CASSPQGPYNEQFF	TGTGCCAGCTCACCCCAGGGGCCTTACAATGAGCAGTTCTTC
TRBJ2-3	TRBD2	TRBV9	NA	CASSFRMGLAEDTQYF	TGTGCCAGCAGCTTCCGGATGGGACTAGCGGAAGATACGCAGTATTTT
TRBJ2-7	TRBD1	TRBV20-1	NA	CSARGDSEQYF	TGCAGTGCGAGAGGGGACAGTGAGCAGTACTTC
TRBJ1-1	NA	TRBV28	NA	CASSTQNRNEAFF	TGTGCCAGCAGTACCCAGAACCGCAACGAAGCTTTCTTT
TRBJ1-2	NA	TRBV9	few	CASSESPGRNGYTF	TGTGCCAGCAGCGAGAGCCCAGGCAGAAATGGCTACACCTTC
TRBJ1-1	NA	TRBV18	once	CASSLSGAVDTEAFF	TGTGCCAGCTCCCTTAGTGGGGCGGTGGACACTGAAGCTTTCTTT
TRBJ1-6	TRBD1	TRBV7-9	NA	CASSLGDRVDSPLHF	TGTGCCAGCAGCTTAGGGGACAGGGTAGATTCACCCCTCCACTTT
TRBJ1-1	NA	TRBV7-9	NA	CASSLRGSNTEAFF	TGTGCCAGCAGCTTACGGGGGTCAAACACTGAAGCTTTCTTT
TRBJ1-2	NA	TRBV6-5	NA	CASSYPPVSRYGYTF	TGTGCCAGCAGTTATCCCCCCGTATCGAGGTATGGCTACACCTTC
TRBJ2-7	TRBD1	TRBV7-9	NA	CASSGRDRGWEQYF	TGTGCCAGCAGCGGCCGGGACAGGGGGTGGGAGCAGTACTTC
TRBJ2-3	NA	TRBV7-3	NA	CASSAYSPPDTQYF	TGTGCCAGCAGCGCCTACTCACCTCCAGATACGCAGTATTTT
TRBJ1-6	NA	TRBV7-9	NA	CASSLDSWTLHF	TGTGCCAGCAGCTTGGACAGTTGGACCCTCCACTTT
TRBJ2-5	TRBD2	TRBV5-1	once	CASAVLAGAQETQYF	TGCGCCAGCGCGGTACTAGCGGGGGCCCAAGAGACCCAGTACTTC
TRBJ1-3	NA	TRBV3-1/TRBV3-2	NA	CASREQGRGNTIYF	TGTGCCAGCAGGGAACAGGGAAGGGGAAACACCATATATTTT
TRBJ1-3	TRBD1	TRBV5-5	NA	CASSMSRGHGNTIYF	TGTGCCAGCAGCATGTCCAGGGGGCACGGAAACACCATATATTTT
TRBJ2-2	TRBD1	TRBV4-1	NA	CASSQGGTGSGELFF	TGCGCCAGCAGCCAAGGAGGGACAGGGTCCGGGGAGCTGTTTTTT
TRBJ1-4	NA	TRBV5-1	NA	CASSPGDGPEKLFF	TGCGCCAGCAGCCCGGGGGACGGCCCGGAAAAACTGTTTTTT
TRBJ1-2	NA	TRBV13	NA	CASSLGLGGYTF	TGTGCCAGCAGCTTAGGCCTAGGAGGCTACACCTTC
TRBJ2-2	NA	TRBV6-2/TRBV6-3	once	CASSPPGELFF	TGTGCCAGCAGCCCCCCTGGGGAGCTGTTTTTT
TRBJ2-5	TRBD1	TRBV10-3	NA	CAIRAGTGNQETQYF	TGTGCCATCAGAGCGGGGACAGGGAATCAAGAGACCCAGTACTTC
TRBJ1-6	NA	TRBV18	few	CASSPSGGIGSPLHF	TGTGCCAGCTCACCATCGGGGGGGATCGGTTCACCCCTCCACTTT
TRBJ2-7	NA	TRBV6-5	NA	CASSYSIGGSEQYF	TGTGCCAGCAGTTACTCAATTGGGGGGTCCGAGCAGTACTTC
TRBJ1-1	NA	TRBV10-3	NA	CAISVGADQAFF	TGTGCCATCAGTGTAGGGGCTGATCAGGCTTTCTTT
TRBJ1-6	TRBD1	TRBV6-1	NA	CASSVQGAEYNSPLHF	TGTGCCAGCAGTGTACAGGGGGCGGAATATAATTCACCCCTCCACTTT
TRBJ1-5	NA	TRBV7-2	NA	CASSLGQDQPQHF	TGTGCCAGCAGCTTAGGACAGGATCAGCCCCAGCATTTT
TRBJ2-2	NA	TRBV3-1/TRBV3-2	NA	CASSQTPWGGADTGELFF	TGTGCCAGCAGCCAAACCCCTTGGGGGGGCGCTGACACCGGGGAGCTGTTTTTT
TRBJ1-5	NA	TRBV2	NA	CASSASDRNQPQHF	TGTGCCAGCAGTGCCTCTGACAGGAATCAGCCCCAGCATTTT
TRBJ1-4	TRBD1	TRBV19	NA	CASSMGGQYGEKLFF	TGTGCCAGTAGTATGGGGGGACAGTACGGTGAAAAACTGTTTTTT
TRBJ2-1	TRBD2	TRBV18	NA	CASSLRTSGESYNEQFF	TGTGCCAGCTCACTCAGGACTAGCGGGGAGTCCTACAATGAGCAGTTCTTC
TRBJ2-7	TRBD1	TRBV28	NA	CASSSRDRAYEQYF	TGTGCCAGCAGTTCCCGGGACAGGGCCTACGAGCAGTACTTC
TRBJ1-1	NA	TRBV11-2	NA	CASSLTRGASTEAFF	TGTGCCAGCAGCCTTACCCGGGGGGCTAGCACTGAAGCTTTCTTT
TRBJ2-3	NA	TRBV19	NA	CASSIVGITGDTQYF	TGTGCCAGTAGTATAGTCGGGATAACGGGGGATACGCAGTATTTT
TRBJ1-2	TRBD1	TRBV28	NA	CASSFAGGNYGYTF	TGTGCCAGCAGTTTTGCAGGGGGCAACTATGGCTACACCTTC
TRBJ2-3	NA	TRBV19	NA	CASSQGGMRSADTQYF	TGTGCCAGTTCGCAAGGGGGAATGAGGTCAGCAGATACGCAGTATTTT
TRBJ1-2	NA	TRBV3-1/TRBV3-2	NA	CASSPSFAGNYGYTF	TGTGCCAGCAGCCCAAGCTTCGCCGGGAACTATGGCTACACCTTC
TRBJ1-5	TRBD1	TRBV19	NA	CASSTGQGGFSNQPQHF	TGTGCCAGTAGTACGGGACAGGGAGGTTTTAGCAATCAGCCCCAGCATTTT
TRBJ2-2	TRBD2	TRBV7-6	NA	CASSPTLAGGRTGELFF	TGTGCCAGCAGCCCCACACTAGCGGGGGGGCGGACCGGGGAGCTGTTTTTT
TRBJ2-7	NA	TRBV6-2/TRBV6-3	NA	CASSSGPRGYSYEQYF	TGTGCCAGCAGTTCAGGTCCCAGGGGTTATTCCTACGAGCAGTACTTC
TRBJ1-2	NA	TRBV28	NA	CASSLGAGYTF	TGTGCCAGCAGTTTGGGGGCTGGCTACACCTTC
TRBJ2-4	NA	TRBV30	NA	CAWSVNRDRGIQYF	TGTGCCTGGAGTGTAAATAGGGATAGGGGCATTCAGTACTTC
TRBJ2-5	NA	TRBV28	NA	CASSLGTEETQYF	TGTGCCAGCAGTTTAGGCACAGAAGAGACCCAGTACTTC
TRBJ1-5	NA	TRBV24-1	few	CATSDDRSNQPQHF	TGTGCCACCAGTGATGACAGGTCCAATCAGCCCCAGCATTTT
TRBJ1-1	TRBD1	TRBV2	NA	CASRPPQQGLDTEAFF	TGTGCCAGCAGGCCCCCTCAACAGGGGTTAGACACTGAAGCTTTCTTT
TRBJ2-1	NA	TRBV30	NA	CAWSLPPAKEQFF	TGTGCCTGGAGCCTCCCTCCAGCGAAAGAGCAGTTCTTC
TRBJ2-1	NA	TRBV20-1	NA	CSAPRSNEQFF	TGCAGTGCTCCCCGTTCCAATGAGCAGTTCTTC
TRBJ1-2	TRBD1	TRBV25-1	NA	CASSDLDRGYGYTF	TGTGCCAGCAGTGATCTTGACAGGGGCTATGGCTACACCTTC
TRBJ2-5	TRBD2	TRBV27	few	CASSLWAAGRQETQYF	TGTGCCAGCAGTTTATGGGCAGCGGGGCGCCAAGAGACCCAGTACTTC
TRBJ2-1	NA	TRBV5-4	NA	CASSRREYNEQFF	TGTGCCAGCAGCAGGCGGGAATACAATGAGCAGTTCTTC
TRBJ2-3	TRBD1	TRBV10-3	once	CAITEGTGGAIDTQYF	TGTGCCATCACCGAAGGGACAGGGGGCGCGATAGATACGCAGTATTTT
TRBJ1-2	NA	TRBV28	NA	CASSLGGSSSTVYGYTF	TGTGCCAGCAGTTTAGGTGGGTCCTCGAGTACAGTCTATGGCTACACCTTC
TRBJ2-3	TRBD2	TRBV29-1	NA	CSVLTSGTSTDTQYF	TGCAGCGTACTGACTAGCGGGACGAGCACAGATACGCAGTATTTT
TRBJ2-1	TRBD1	TRBV9	NA	CASSPRDSKYNEQFF	TGTGCCAGCAGCCCCCGGGACAGTAAATACAATGAGCAGTTCTTC
TRBJ1-3	TRBD1	TRBV9	once	CASSVGAGQAISGNTIYF	TGTGCCAGCAGCGTCGGGGCGGGACAGGCGATCTCTGGAAACACCATATATTTT
TRBJ2-7	TRBD2	TRBV4-3	once	CASSQSGLAGYEQYF	TGCGCCAGCAGCCAATCGGGACTAGCCGGCTACGAGCAGTACTTC
TRBJ1-3	TRBD1	TRBV18	NA	CASSAPGQSSGNTIYF	TGTGCCAGCTCAGCACCGGGACAGAGCTCTGGAAACACCATATATTTT